Each of the 15 T cell receptor beta chains below was sequenced from the same sample in a study of human T cells and chemical hapten exposure. TCRdb called the RACE reads again in MiXCR, with one record for every CDR3 protein. The sample consists of about 380,000 distinct CDR3 sequences, nearly 5% of them appearing once. As to time point: patch test 1, 2 weeks after DPC sensitization. Sample treatment: therapeutic diphenylcyclopropenone sensitization with weekly scalp DPC. Specimen: whole blood, collected in connection with sensitization to the hapten diphenylcyclopropenone (DPC). The receptors here all came from a woman aged 45-65 years with alopecia areata. Some clones in this sample may be carry-over from other donors' samples.

The sample holds a few counts of this clonotype. V usage is TRBV6-2 or TRBV6-3 and J usage is TRBJ1-5, with a tentative D call TRBD1 (6 bases). V lost 5 bases and J 4 bases, leaving 9 bases between the germline ends. The CDR3 sequence is 13 residues long. Germline V gene sequence: CDR1 MNHEY, CDR2 SVGEGT. CDR3 sequence reads: CASSGQINQPQHF. DNA of the CDR3: TGTGCCAGCAGTGGACAGATTAATCAGCCCCAGCATTTT.

This clonotype was found many times. The V gene is TRBV5-1, the J gene TRBJ2-3; 7 bases align to TRBD2. CDR3 length: 15 amino acids. V gave up 1 base and J gave up 4 bases; unmatched junction bases: 6. Germline lookup yields CDR1 SGHRS and CDR2 YFSETQ. The DNA of the CDR3 is TGCGCCAGCAGCTTGAAGCCAGGGAGGGCAGATACGCAGTATTTT. This sequence encodes CASSLKPGRADTQYF.

The chain recombines TRBV10-3 with TRBJ2-3, with 10 bases lining up with TRBD1. The germline CDR1 and CDR2 sequences are ENHRY and SYGVKD. V gave up 8 bases and J gave up 4 bases; unmatched junction bases: 3. This CDR3 region has 13 residues. The CDR3 DNA is TGTGCCATCGGACAGGGGGTCGCAGATACGCAGTATTTT. Its protein is CAIGQGVADTQYF.

This clonotype came up many times. The chain links TRBV5-1 to TRBJ1-5; tentative D call: TRBD1 (5 bases). V dropped 4 bases and J dropped 6 bases, with 11 bases sitting between them. CDR1 is SGHRS and CDR2 is YFSETQ in the germline V gene. CDR3 length: 13 amino acids. Here the CDR3 reads CASSGGEGQPQHF. CDR3 in DNA: TGCGCCAGCAGCGGGGGGGAAGGTCAGCCCCAGCATTTT.

In this sample, this clonotype turned up many times. The genes are TRBV5-1 and TRBJ2-7; the D gene is possibly TRBD1 (5 bases). The CDR3 has 12 residues. V was trimmed by 4 bases and J by 5 bases, leaving 10 bases between them. Germline CDR1 reads SGHRS; CDR2 reads YFSETQ. The CDR3 region is CASSGALDEQYF. CDR3 coding DNA: TGCGCCAGCAGCGGGGCCCTGGACGAGCAGTACTTC.

This clonotype was seen repeatedly, ten times or more. This chain connects TRBV28 to TRBJ1-1, with TRBD1 matching over 9 bases. The CDR3 contains 14 residues. Per the germline V gene, CDR1 is MDHEN and CDR2 is SYDVKM. The V and J ends lost 1 base and 6 bases, in that order; junction bases with no gene match: 3. The CDR3 coding sequence is TGTGCCAGCAGTTTATCCCGACAGGGGGCTGAAGCTTTCTTT. Protein: CASSLSRQGAEAFF.

This clonotype was seen many times. The genes are TRBV27 and TRBJ2-1; perhaps TRBD2 as D (6 bases). The CDR3 loop spans 12 amino acids. Germline assignment: CDR1 MNHEY and CDR2 SMNVEV (reference sequence). The V and J ends lost 4 bases and 10 bases respectively, with 11 bases between them. The CDR3 DNA reads TGTGCCAGCAGTTCCCGACTAGAGGAGCAGTTCTTC. This gives the protein CASSSRLEEQFF.

This clonotype was seen a few times. V gene TRBV29-1 combines with J gene TRBJ1-1, with 7 bases aligning to TRBD1. Germline lookup yields CDR1 SQVTM and CDR2 ANQGSEA. The J segment lost 4 bases and the V segment lost 4 bases, leaving 9 bases of the junction unmatched. The CDR3 covers 14 residues. DNA for the CDR3: TGCAGCGTTGCCCAGGGGGTGGAGGGCACTGAAGCTTTCTTT. It translates to CSVAQGVEGTEAFF.

This clonotype was recorded a few times. The chain carries TRBV19 and TRBJ2-5; TRBD1 might be the D (6 bases). V was clipped by 7 bases and J by 5 bases, with 23 bases between them. The CDR3 consists of 16 residues. CDR1 is LNHDA and CDR2 is SQIVND in the germline V gene (reference sequence). CDR3 nucleotides: TGTGCCAGTACCAGAAAAACAGGGTCTTCGAAGGAGACCCAGTACTTC. This encodes CASTRKTGSSKETQYF. Based on the CDR3 plus reference TRBV19 and TRBJ2-5, the full variable domain is DGGITQSPKYLFRKEGQNVTLSCEQNLNHDAMYWYRQDPGQGLRLIYYSQIVNDFQKGDIAEGYSVSREKKESFPLTVTSAQKNPTAFYLCASTRKTGSSKETQYFGPGTRLLVL.

J is TRBJ2-7 and V is TRBV12-3 or TRBV12-4; a weak D match, TRBD2 (6 bases). V was clipped by 3 bases and J by 6 bases, with 12 bases between them. This CDR3 comprises 13 residues. The CDR3 reads CASSLASVGEQYF. The CDR3 nucleotides are TGTGCCAGCAGTTTGGCTAGCGTGGGCGAGCAGTACTTC.

About this clonotype: Compared with germline, one end of the junction differs, possibly owing to a read error. The gene calls are TRBV6-2 or TRBV6-3 and TRBJ1-1, with D unresolved. There are 11 residues in the CDR3. Per the germline V gene, CDR1 is MNHEY and CDR2 is SVGEGT. CDR3 coding DNA: TGTGCCAGCAGTTTTAAGTCGAAGGCTTACTTT. Amino acid sequence: CASSFKSKAYF.

At least ten counts were recorded for this clonotype. The chain employs TRBV18 and TRBJ2-1; 13 bases agree with TRBD2. Germline V CDR1 and CDR2: KGHSH, LQKENI. The trim removed 1 base at V and 0 bases at J, leaving 3 bases unmatched. The CDR3 totals 18 residues. CDR3 sequence: CASSPRTSGSSSYNEQFF. The CDR3 bases are TGTGCCAGCTCACCACGGACTAGCGGGAGCAGCTCCTACAATGAGCAGTTCTTC.

This clonotype occurred many times. The rearrangement uses TRBV7-6 and TRBJ2-7; possible D gene TRBD1, 6 bases. Germline V gives CDR1 SGHVS, CDR2 FNYEAQ. The CDR3 loop spans 15 amino acids. V lost 6 bases to trimming and J lost 3 bases, with 18 bases between them. As DNA, the CDR3 is TGTGCCAGCAGGGCCGGGACAACCCCTTACTACGAGCAGTACTTC. This sequence encodes CASRAGTTPYYEQYF.

This clonotype was observed at least ten times. The gene calls are TRBV2 and TRBJ2-7; the match to TRBD2 covers 9 bases. This CDR3 has 12 residues. Germline lookup yields CDR1 SNHLY and CDR2 FYNNEI. J lost 6 bases, V lost 8 bases, and 5 bases had no gene match. CDR3 sequence: CASLAGVGEQYF. The CDR3 nucleotides read TGTGCCAGCTTAGCGGGAGTGGGCGAGCAGTACTTC.

This clonotype was observed many times. The V and J genes are TRBV5-1 and TRBJ2-3; D is ambiguous. The germline V and J ends were trimmed by 0 bases and 4 bases, with 6 bases remaining between them. CDR3 size: 13 residues. Germline V gene lookup returns CDR1 SGHRS and CDR2 YFSETQ. The CDR3 region is CASSLEAPDTQYF. The CDR3 region has the DNA TGCGCCAGCAGCTTGGAAGCCCCAGATACGCAGTATTTT.